Reported below is one T cell receptor (beta chain). This entry belongs to a study of control samples from healthy donors and cancer patients. Assay used: immunoSEQ multiplex PCR; TCRdb lists only in-frame clones, some missing. The data contain over 40,000 clones, about 90% of them singletons. This CDR3 is 11 amino acids long. Between the trimmed V and J ends, which lost 5 bases and 3 bases, there was a span of 7 bases. In germline, CDR1 is DFQATT, CDR2 SNEGSKA (reference sequence). The genes are TRBV20-1 and TRBJ1-1; D is uncertain. The clonotype was recovered from a man aged 45-65 years with head and neck cancer. The specimen sequenced was PBMCs. As DNA, the CDR3 is TGCAGTGCTGCACAGCACACTGAAGCTTTCTTT. Translation: CSAAQHTEAFF.